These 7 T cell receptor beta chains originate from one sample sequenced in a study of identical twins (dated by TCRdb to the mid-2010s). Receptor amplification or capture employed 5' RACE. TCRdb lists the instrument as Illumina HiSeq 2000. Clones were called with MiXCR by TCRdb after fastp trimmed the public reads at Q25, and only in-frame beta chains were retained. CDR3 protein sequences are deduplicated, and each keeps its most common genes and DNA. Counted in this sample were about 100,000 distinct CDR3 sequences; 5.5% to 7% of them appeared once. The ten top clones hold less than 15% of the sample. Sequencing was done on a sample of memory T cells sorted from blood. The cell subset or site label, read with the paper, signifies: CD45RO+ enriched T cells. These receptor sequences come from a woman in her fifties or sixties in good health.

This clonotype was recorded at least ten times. The CDR3 here is CASSWGNLNEKLFF. The CDR3 DNA sequence: TGTGCCAGCAGTTGGGGAAATCTTAATGAAAAACTGTTTTTT. This rearrangement joins TRBV6-6 to TRBJ1-4; D is ambiguous. The V gene's germline CDR1 is MNHNY and CDR2 SVGAGI (reference sequence). The CDR3 is 14 amino acids. V gave up 4 bases and J gave up 4 bases, with 10 bases separating them.

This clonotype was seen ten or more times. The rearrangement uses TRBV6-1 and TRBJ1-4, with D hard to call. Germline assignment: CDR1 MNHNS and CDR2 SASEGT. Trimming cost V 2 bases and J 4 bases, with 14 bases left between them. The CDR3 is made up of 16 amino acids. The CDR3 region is CASSESVGRINEKLFF. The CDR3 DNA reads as TGTGCCAGCAGTGAATCGGTTGGGAGAATTAATGAAAAACTGTTTTTT.

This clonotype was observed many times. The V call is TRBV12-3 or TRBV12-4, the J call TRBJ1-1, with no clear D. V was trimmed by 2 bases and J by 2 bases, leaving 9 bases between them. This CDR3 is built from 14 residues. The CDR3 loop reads CASSLRAFNTEAFF. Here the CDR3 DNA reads TGTGCCAGCAGTTTACGGGCGTTTAACACTGAAGCTTTCTTT.

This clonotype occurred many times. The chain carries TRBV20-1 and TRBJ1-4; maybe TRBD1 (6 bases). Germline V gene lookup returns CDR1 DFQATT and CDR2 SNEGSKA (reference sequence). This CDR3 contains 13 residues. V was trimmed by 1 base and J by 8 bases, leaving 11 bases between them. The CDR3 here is CSARAQGFEKLFF. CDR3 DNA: TGCAGTGCTAGAGCACAGGGTTTCGAAAAACTGTTTTTT.

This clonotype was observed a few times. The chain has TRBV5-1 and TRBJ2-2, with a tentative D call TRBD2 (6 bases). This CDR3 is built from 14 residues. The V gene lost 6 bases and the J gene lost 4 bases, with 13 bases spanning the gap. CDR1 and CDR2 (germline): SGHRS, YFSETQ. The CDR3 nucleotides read TGCGCCAGCACCACGGGGGACTTCACCGGGGAGCTGTTTTTT. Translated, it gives CASTTGDFTGELFF.

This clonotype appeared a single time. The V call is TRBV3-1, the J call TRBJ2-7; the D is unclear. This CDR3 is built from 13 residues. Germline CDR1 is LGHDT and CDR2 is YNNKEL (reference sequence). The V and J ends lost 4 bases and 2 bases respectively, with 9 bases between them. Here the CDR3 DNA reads TGTGCCAGCAGCCGAACAAGGACCTACGAGCAGTACTTC. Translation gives CASSRTRTYEQYF.

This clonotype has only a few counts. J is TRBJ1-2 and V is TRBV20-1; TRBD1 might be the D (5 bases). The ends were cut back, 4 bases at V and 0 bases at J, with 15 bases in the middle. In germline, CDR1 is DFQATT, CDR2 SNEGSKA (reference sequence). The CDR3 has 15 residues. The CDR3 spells CSATGHPTTNYGYTF. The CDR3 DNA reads TGCAGTGCTACCGGACACCCGACTACTAACTATGGCTACACCTTC.